The 3 T cell receptor beta chains in this list originate from one sample, sequenced in a study of shared clonotypes between healthy human individuals. The method was immunoSEQ multiplex PCR; TCRdb's version includes in-frame clones alone and lacks a portion of them. The sample yields about 600,000 clones, around 80% seen once. Sequencing was carried out using PBMCs. The receptors here all came from a middle-aged woman in good health. Some clones in this sample may be carry-over from other donors' samples.

The rearrangement links TRBV5-8 to TRBJ2-6, with D possibly being TRBD1 (6 bases). The CDR3 sequence is 17 residues long. Germline values: CDR1 SGHTS, CDR2 YDEGEE. V gave up 2 bases and J gave up 0 bases, with 12 bases separating them. CDR3 sequence: CASSFGGPSSGANVLTF. Written as DNA, the CDR3 is TGTGCCAGCAGCTTTGGGGGCCCCTCCTCTGGGGCCAACGTCCTGACTTTC.

The chain joins TRBV27 to TRBJ2-7; the match to TRBD2 covers 10 bases. The germline V gene has CDR1 MNHEY and CDR2 SMNVEV (reference sequence). V shed 7 bases, J shed 5 bases, and the junction held 17 bases outside the gene matches. The CDR3 contains 17 residues. DNA of the CDR3: TGTGCCAGCAATCCCCCTAGCGGGAGAGGATTTCGGGACGAGCAGTACTTC. Its translation is CASNPPSGRGFRDEQYF.

The rearrangement links TRBV28 to TRBJ1-1, with D possibly TRBD1 on 6 matching bases. V dropped 5 bases and J dropped 4 bases, with 20 bases sitting between them. The length of the CDR3 is 16 residues. Per germline, CDR1 MDHEN and CDR2 SYDVKM. CDR3 amino acids: CASSPGGAEGGTEAFF. CDR3 DNA: TGTGCCAGCAGTCCCGGGGGCGCTGAGGGAGGCACTGAAGCTTTCTTT. Full variable domain (missing parts from reference TRBV28 and TRBJ1-1): DVKVTQSSRYLVKRTGEKVFLECVQDMDHENMFWYRQDPGLGLRLIYFSYDVKMKEKGDIPEGYSVSREKKERFSLILESASTNQTSMYLCASSPGGAEGGTEAFFGQGTRLTVV.